The T cell receptor (beta chain) under discussion was sequenced for a study of cytomegalovirus exposure and HLA in healthy donors (TCRdb year 2017). Notes on the research overall: A later analysis indicated that the 90 to 150 validation repertoires were generated on the platform also employed for the approximately 700 repertoires of the first cohort. The study aimed to test whether signatures of past pathogen exposure could be identified by cataloging public T cell receptors. In addition to the first cohort of roughly 700 subjects, a separate validation cohort of approximately 130 different subjects was used. To predict cytomegalovirus infection status, the study combined high-throughput TCR immunosequencing, statistical association of individual TCRs with disease status, and machine learning.

Per the germline V gene, SGHRS is the CDR1 and YFSETQ is the CDR2. The junction carries 11 bases between V and J, which are trimmed by 6 bases and 7 bases respectively. Taken from cysteine to phenylalanine, the CDR3 has 12 residues. The retained sequence is limited to the CDR3, 36 bases, with the frame set at the first base. The library was generated by the immunoSEQ multiplex PCR assay. Turning to the authors' computational methods: A statistical classification framework was built for diagnosing cytomegalovirus status from the catalog of TCR beta chain sequences. Not all clones reach the TCRdb copy of this immuneACCESS table, which keeps in-frame sequences only. Checked studies attribute under half of the gap to unresolved V genes and leave the rest unexplained. Clone size and the V and J calls come from that table; the DNA yielded D and trimming. The sample contains around 190,000 clones, 86% of them found a single time. The ten largest account for about 1.6% of the sample.

What the study reported, not specific to this receptor: Most TCR sequences were seen in very few donors, while some public TCRs were found in many individuals. All 130 or so repertoires were used to score co-occurrence in the validation cohort in a later analysis, because that analysis had no HLA typing for the cohort. In the study, roughly 160 TCR beta chains were listed as associated with cytomegalovirus. In vitro tests confirmed that a few of the cytomegalovirus-associated TCR beta chains recognize cytomegalovirus antigens. In a later analysis, TCRs clustered in the first cohort were found to also tend to co-occur in the 120 or so validation repertoires, with 85% to 95% of cluster scores above 0. The classifier was reported to diagnose cytomegalovirus status with high specificity and sensitivity in both the original cohort and the validation cohort. The authors suggested that the approach could potentially be generalized to other disease states and immunological phenotypes.

Separate from the approximately 730-subject first cohort, the validation cohort of more than 90 subjects was the group to which the donors belonged. On this clone itself: Its antigen has not been determined. There are no base qualities to consult, and no much larger clone falls within one base. This specimen includes other DNA sequences encoding the same CDR3.

The chain joins TRBV5-1 to TRBJ2-1; the best D guess is TRBD2, with 5 bases matching. The receptor's source is a woman under 30 in good health and CMV-seronegative. Material for sequencing was PBMCs. This receptor carries the CDR3 CASNLLDNEQFF. The bases are TGCGCCAGCAATCTACTAGATAATGAGCAGTTCTTC.